This T cell receptor (beta chain) emerged from a study of beta chain features in type 1 diabetes. What was sequenced were expressed TCRB transcripts, since all of the isolated RNA had been reverse transcribed. Profiling relied on immunoSEQ multiplex PCR, and the TCRdb table lists in-frame clones only, not all of them. The table has about 230,000 clones, more than 9% seen once. This clone was counted a few times. The target antigen is unknown. CD45RO/CCR7/CD25/CD127/CD95/CD27 sorting isolated CD4+ naive, central memory, regulatory and stem cell-like memory cells. This CDR3 comprises 16 residues. Trimming removed 2 bases from V and 9 bases from J; junction bases left unmatched: 5. Germline V gives CDR1 KGHSH, CDR2 LQKENI. Study-level findings and limits: For patients, the naive, central memory and Treg TCRB repertoires appeared more alike than for healthy donors. Patients with type 1 diabetes showed fewer VDJ junction insertions and more deletions.

Input material: naive CD4+ T cells from blood. This TCR came from a woman under 30 in good health. The genes are TRBV18 and TRBJ1-6, with 12 bases that match TRBD1. The CDR3 is CASSPRGQGAGSPLHF. The CDR3 DNA reads TGTGCCAGCTCACCAAGGGGACAGGGGGCCGGTTCACCCCTCCACTTT.